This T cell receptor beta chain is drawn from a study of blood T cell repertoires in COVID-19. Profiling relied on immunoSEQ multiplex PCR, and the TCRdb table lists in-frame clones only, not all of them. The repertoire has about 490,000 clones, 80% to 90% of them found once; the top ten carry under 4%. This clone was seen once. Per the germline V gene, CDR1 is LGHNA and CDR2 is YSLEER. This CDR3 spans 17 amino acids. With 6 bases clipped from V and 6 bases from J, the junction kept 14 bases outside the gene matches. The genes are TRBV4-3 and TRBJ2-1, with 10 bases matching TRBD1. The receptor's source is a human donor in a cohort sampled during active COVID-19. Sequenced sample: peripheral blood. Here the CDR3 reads CASSIRLSGQGSNEQFF. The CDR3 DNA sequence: TGCGCCAGCAGTATAAGATTATCGGGACAGGGGAGCAATGAGCAGTTCTTC.